The present TCR beta chain was sequenced within a study of blood T cells in healthy people across ages. This clonotype has a count of ten or more. Alongside a J-beta primer mix, a sample-barcoded 5' primer served in a second PCR lasting about 6 to 11 cycles. TCRdb fed the 5' RACE reads into MiXCR, producing one record per CDR3 protein. The sample yields around 690,000 distinct CDR3 sequences, about 53% seen once. The germline V and J ends were trimmed by 1 base and 0 bases, with 3 bases remaining between them. Per the germline V gene, CDR1 is SGHVS and CDR2 is FNYEAQ. The CDR3 is 13 amino acids. This rearrangement joins TRBV7-6 to TRBJ2-5; unclear D gene. The source of this sequence is a man between 60 and 75 years old in good health. Sequencing was done on a sample of blood. The CDR3 region has the DNA TGTGCCAGCAGCTTAGGTCACCAAGAGACCCAGTACTTC. Protein: CASSLGHQETQYF. The variable domain in full, completed from reference TRBV7-6 and TRBJ2-5, reads GAGVSQSPRYKVTKRGQDVALRCDPISGHVSLYWYRQALGQGPEFLTYFNYEAQQDKSGLPNDRFSAERPEGSISTLTIQRTEQRDSAMYRCASSLGHQETQYFGPGTRLLVL.